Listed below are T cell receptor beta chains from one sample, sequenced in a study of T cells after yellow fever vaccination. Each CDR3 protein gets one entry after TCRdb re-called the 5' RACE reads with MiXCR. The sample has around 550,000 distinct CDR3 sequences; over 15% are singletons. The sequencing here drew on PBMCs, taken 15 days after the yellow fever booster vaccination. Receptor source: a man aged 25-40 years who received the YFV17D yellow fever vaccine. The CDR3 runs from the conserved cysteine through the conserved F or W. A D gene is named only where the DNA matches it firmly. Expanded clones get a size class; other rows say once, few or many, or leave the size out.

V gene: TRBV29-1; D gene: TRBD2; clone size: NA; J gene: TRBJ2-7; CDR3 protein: CSVLILAGEQYF; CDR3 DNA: TGCAGCGTCCTAATACTAGCGGGAGAGCAGTACTTC
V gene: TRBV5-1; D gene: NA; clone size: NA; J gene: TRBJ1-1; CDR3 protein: CASNQVPNTEASF; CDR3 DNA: TGCGCCAGCAACCAAGTCCCGAACACTGAAGCTTCCTTT
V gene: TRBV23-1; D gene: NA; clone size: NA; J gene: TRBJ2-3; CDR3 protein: CASSQLRGASTDTQYF; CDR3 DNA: TGCGCCAGCAGTCAACTCCGGGGGGCAAGCACAGATACGCAGTATTTT
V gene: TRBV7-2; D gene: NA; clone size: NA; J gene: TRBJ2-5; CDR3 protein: CASSLRREETQYF; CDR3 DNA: TGTGCCAGCAGCCTAAGGAGGGAAGAGACCCAGTACTTC
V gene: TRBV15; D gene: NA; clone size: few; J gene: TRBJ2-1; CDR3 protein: CATSRDRNEQFF; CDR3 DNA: TGTGCCACCAGCAGAGATCGTAATGAGCAGTTCTTC
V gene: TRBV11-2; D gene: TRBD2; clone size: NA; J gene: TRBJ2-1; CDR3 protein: CASSLKLAGVARLNEQFF; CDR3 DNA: TGTGCCAGCAGCTTAAAACTAGCGGGAGTGGCACGGTTGAATGAGCAGTTCTTC
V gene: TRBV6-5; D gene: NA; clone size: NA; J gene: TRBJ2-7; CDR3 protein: CASRERTYEQYF; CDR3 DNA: TGTGCCAGCCGGGAACGGACCTACGAGCAGTACTTC
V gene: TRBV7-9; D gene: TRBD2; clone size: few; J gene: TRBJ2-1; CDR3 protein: CASTLSGRVTYEQFF; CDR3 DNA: TGTGCCAGCACCCTTAGCGGGAGGGTTACCTATGAGCAGTTCTTC
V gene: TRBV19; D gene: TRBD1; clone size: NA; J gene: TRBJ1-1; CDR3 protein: CASSIGTGTNTEAFF; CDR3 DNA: TGTGCCAGTAGTATCGGGACAGGGACGAACACTGAAGCTTTCTTT
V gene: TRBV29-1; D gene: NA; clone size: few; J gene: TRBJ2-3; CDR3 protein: CSGNRDSTDTQYF; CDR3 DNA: TGCAGCGGCAACCGGGACAGCACAGATACGCAGTATTTT
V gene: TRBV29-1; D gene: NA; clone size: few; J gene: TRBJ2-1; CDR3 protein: CSAARWPDNEQFF; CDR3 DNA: TGCAGCGCCGCTCGGTGGCCCGACAATGAGCAGTTCTTC
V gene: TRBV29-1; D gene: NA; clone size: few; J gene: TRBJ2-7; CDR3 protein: CSVEGGHGPTYEQYF; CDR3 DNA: TGCAGCGTTGAGGGCGGACACGGGCCCACCTACGAGCAGTACTTC
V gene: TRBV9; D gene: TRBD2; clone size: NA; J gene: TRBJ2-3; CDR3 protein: CASSATSGSGRDTQYF; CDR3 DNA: TGTGCCAGCAGCGCGACTAGCGGGAGTGGGAGGGATACGCAGTATTTT
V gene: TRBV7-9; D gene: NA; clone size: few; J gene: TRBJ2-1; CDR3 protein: CASSSVGYNEQFF; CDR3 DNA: TGTGCCAGCAGCTCCGTAGGCTACAATGAGCAGTTCTTC
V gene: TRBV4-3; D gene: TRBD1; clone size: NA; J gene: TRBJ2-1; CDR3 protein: CASSLRRQGADNEQFF; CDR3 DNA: TGCGCCAGCAGCCTCAGACGACAGGGGGCAGACAATGAGCAGTTCTTC
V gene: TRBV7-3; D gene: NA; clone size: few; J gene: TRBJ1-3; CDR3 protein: CASSLDVLISGNTIYF; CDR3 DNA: TGTGCCAGCAGCTTAGATGTGCTGATCTCTGGAAACACCATATATTTT
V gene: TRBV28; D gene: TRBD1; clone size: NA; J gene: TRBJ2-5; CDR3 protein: CASSFITSGNRGKQETQYF; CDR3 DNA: TGTGCCAGCAGTTTTATTACTTCTGGCAACAGGGGGAAACAAGAGACCCAGTACTTC